The present T cell receptor beta chain was sequenced within a study of blood T cell repertoires in COVID-19. Study-wide background: Sites in the United States, Italy and Spain provided acute and convalescent COVID-19 samples. T cells, B-cell-depleted T cells, or PBMCs supplied cDNA or gDNA.

The germline CDR1 and CDR2 sequences are PRHDT and FYEKMQ (reference sequence). J was trimmed by 7 bases and V by 5 bases; bases with no gene match: 8. The length of the CDR3 is 14 residues. In the original workflow: Using reference gene primer amplification, nucleated cell counts were estimated. Clones were read by immunoSEQ multiplex PCR, and TCRdb kept only the in-frame ones, dropping some. The DNA gave D and trimming, while V, J and clone size come from that table. The profile shows about 100,000 clones, 80% of them singletons. The clonotype originates from a woman aged 70-85 years with acute or convalescent COVID-19. V is TRBV13 and J is TRBJ1-2; 9 bases are a match to TRBD1. The sample comprised peripheral blood. The CDR3 reads CASSGKTGGSGYTF. The DNA for the CDR3 is TGTGCCAGCAGCGGCAAAACAGGGGGCTCTGGCTACACCTTC. Using reference TRBV13 and TRBJ1-2 for the parts outside the CDR3, the full variable domain is AAGVIQSPRHLIKEKRETATLKCYPIPRHDTVYWYQQGPGQDPQFLISFYEKMQSDKGSIPDRFSAQQFSDYHSELNMSSLELGDSALYFCASSGKTGGSGYTFGSGTRLTVV.